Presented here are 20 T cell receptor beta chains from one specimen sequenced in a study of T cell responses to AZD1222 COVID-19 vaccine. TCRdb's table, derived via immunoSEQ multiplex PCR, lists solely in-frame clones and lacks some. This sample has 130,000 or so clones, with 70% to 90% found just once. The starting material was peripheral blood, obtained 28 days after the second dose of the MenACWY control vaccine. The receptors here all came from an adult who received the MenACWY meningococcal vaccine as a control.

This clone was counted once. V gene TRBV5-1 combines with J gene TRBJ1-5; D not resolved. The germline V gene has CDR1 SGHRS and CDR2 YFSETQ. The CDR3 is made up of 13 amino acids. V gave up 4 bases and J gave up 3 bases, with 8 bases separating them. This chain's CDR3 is CASSVEPNQPQHF. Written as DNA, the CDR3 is TGCGCCAGCAGCGTCGAACCCAATCAGCCCCAGCATTTT.

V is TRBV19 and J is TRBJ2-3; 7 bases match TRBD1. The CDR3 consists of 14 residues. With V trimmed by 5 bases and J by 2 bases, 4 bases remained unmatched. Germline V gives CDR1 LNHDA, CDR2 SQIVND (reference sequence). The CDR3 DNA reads TGTGCCAGTAGTCGGGACAGTTCCACAGATACGCAGTATTTT. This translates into CASSRDSSTDTQYF.

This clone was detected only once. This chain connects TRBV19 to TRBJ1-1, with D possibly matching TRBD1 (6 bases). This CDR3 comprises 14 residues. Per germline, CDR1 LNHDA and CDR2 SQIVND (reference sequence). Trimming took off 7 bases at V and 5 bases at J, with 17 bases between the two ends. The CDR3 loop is CASTTSRGKTEAFF. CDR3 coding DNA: TGTGCCAGTACCACGAGCAGGGGAAAAACTGAAGCTTTCTTT.

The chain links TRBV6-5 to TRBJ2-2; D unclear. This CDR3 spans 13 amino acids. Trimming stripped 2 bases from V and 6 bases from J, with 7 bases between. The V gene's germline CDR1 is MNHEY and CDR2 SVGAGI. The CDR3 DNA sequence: TGTGCCAGCAGTTACGTCTCCGCCGGGGAGCTGTTTTTT. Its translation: CASSYVSAGELFF.

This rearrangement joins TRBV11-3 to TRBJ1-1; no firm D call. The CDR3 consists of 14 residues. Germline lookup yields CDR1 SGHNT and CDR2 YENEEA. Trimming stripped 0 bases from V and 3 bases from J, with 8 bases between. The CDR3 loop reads CASSLDPVDTEAFF. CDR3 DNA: TGTGCCAGCAGCTTAGATCCGGTGGACACTGAAGCTTTCTTT.

CDR3 region: CASSQDREQPQHF. Written as DNA, the CDR3 is TGCGCCAGCAGCCAAGATCGAGAACAGCCCCAGCATTTT. The V gene is TRBV4-1, the J gene TRBJ1-5; D is unclear. This CDR3 has 13 amino acids. Germline assignment: CDR1 MGHRA and CDR2 YSYEKL. With 0 bases removed from V and 7 bases from J, the gap between germline ends came to 7 bases.

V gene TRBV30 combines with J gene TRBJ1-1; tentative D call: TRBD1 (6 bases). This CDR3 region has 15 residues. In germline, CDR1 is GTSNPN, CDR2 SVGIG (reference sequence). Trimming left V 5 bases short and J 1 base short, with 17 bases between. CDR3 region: CAWVGGSTGNTEAFF. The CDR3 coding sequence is TGTGCCTGGGTGGGGGGATCGACAGGGAACACTGAAGCTTTCTTT.

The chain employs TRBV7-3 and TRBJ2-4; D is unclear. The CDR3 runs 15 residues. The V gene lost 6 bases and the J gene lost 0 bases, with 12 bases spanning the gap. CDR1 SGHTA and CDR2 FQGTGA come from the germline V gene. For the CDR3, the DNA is TGTGCCAGCAGATTCACTGAATTAGCCAAAAACATTCAGTACTTC. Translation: CASRFTELAKNIQYF.

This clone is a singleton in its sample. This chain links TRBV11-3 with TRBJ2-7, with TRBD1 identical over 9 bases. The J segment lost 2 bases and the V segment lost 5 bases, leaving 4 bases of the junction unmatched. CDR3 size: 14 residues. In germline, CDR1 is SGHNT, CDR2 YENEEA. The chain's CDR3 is CASSPGTGPYEQYF. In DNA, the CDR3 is TGTGCCAGCAGCCCCGGGACAGGGCCCTACGAGCAGTACTTC.

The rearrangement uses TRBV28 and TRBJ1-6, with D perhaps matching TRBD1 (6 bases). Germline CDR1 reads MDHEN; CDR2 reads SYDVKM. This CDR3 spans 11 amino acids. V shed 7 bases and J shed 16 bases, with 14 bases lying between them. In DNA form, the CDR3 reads TGTGCCAGCACCGCACAGGGCCATCTCCACTTT. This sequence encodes CASTAQGHLHF. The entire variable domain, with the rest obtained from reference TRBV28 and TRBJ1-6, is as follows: DVKVTQSSRYLVKRTGEKVFLECVQDMDHENMFWYRQDPGLGLRLIYFSYDVKMKEKGDIPEGYSVSREKKERFSLILESASTNQTSMYLCASTAQGHLHFGNGTRLTVT.

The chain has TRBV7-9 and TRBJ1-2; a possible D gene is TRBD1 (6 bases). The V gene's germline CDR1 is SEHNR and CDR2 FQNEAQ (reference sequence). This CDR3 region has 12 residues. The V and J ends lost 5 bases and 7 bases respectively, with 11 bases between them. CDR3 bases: TGTGCCAGCAGCCAAACAGGGATTGGCTACACCTTC. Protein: CASSQTGIGYTF. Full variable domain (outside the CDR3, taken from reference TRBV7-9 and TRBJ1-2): DTGVSQNPRHKITKRGQNVTFRCDPISEHNRLYWYRQTLGQGPEFLTYFQNEAQLEKSRLLSDRFSAERPKGSFSTLEIQRTEQGDSAMYLCASSQTGIGYTFGSGTRLTVV.

CDR3 in DNA: TGTGCCAGCAGCTCAGTTCTCAACACTGAAGCTTTCTTT. Protein product: CASSSVLNTEAFF. This chain uses TRBV5-4 with TRBJ1-1; D call uncertain. Germline V gene sequence: CDR1 SGHNT, CDR2 YYREEE (reference sequence). This CDR3 region has 13 residues. The germline V and J ends were trimmed by 3 bases and 2 bases, with 8 bases remaining between them.

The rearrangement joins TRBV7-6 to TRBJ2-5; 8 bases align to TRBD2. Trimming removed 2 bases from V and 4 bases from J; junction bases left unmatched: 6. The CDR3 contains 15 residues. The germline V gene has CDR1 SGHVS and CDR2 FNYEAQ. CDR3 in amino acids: CASSLRGGFGETQYF. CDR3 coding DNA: TGTGCCAGCAGCTTACGGGGGGGTTTCGGAGAGACCCAGTACTTC.

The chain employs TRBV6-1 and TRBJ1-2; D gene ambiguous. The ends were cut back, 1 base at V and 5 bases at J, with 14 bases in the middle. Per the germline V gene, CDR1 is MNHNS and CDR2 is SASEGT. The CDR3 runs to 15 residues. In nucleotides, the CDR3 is TGTGCCAGCAGTGAAGGGGCAGTAGGTCCTTATGGCTACACCTTC. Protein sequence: CASSEGAVGPYGYTF.

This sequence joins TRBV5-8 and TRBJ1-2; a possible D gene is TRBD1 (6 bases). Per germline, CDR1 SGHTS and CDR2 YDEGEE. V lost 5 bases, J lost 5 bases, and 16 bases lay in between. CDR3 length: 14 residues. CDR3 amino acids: CASRKIGGAYGYTF. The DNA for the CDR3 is TGTGCCAGCAGGAAAATTGGGGGGGCATATGGCTACACCTTC.

The CDR3: CASSPQEYQPQHF. The DNA for the CDR3 is TGTGCCAGCAGCCCTCAAGAATATCAGCCCCAGCATTTT. V usage is TRBV7-8 and J usage is TRBJ1-5, with D unclear. Germline loops: CDR1 SGHVS, CDR2 FQNEAQ. The V and J ends lost 5 bases and 5 bases respectively, with 10 bases between them. This CDR3 contains 13 residues.

This CDR3 is CAWTQEVNEKLFF. In DNA, the CDR3 is TGTGCCTGGACACAGGAGGTGAATGAAAAACTGTTTTTT. The chain joins TRBV30 to TRBJ1-4; possible D gene TRBD1, 5 bases. CDR3 length: 13 residues. The germline gives CDR1 GTSNPN, CDR2 SVGIG (reference sequence). The V gene lost 4 bases and the J gene lost 5 bases, with 11 bases spanning the gap.

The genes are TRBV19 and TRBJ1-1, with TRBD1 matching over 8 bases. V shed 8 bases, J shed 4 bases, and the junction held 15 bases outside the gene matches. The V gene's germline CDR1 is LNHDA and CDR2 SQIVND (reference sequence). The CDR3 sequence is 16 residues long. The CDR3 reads CASDPGTGRGLTEAFF. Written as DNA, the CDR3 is TGTGCCAGTGACCCCGGGACAGGACGTGGTCTCACTGAAGCTTTCTTT.

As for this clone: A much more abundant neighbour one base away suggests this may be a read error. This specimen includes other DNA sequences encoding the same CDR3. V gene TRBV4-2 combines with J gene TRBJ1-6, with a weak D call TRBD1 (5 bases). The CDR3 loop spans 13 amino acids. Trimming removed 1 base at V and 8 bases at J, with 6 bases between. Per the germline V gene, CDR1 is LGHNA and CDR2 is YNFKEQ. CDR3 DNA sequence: TGTGCCAGCAGCCAAGGAGGGGATTCACCCCTCCACTTT. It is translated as CASSQGGDSPLHF.

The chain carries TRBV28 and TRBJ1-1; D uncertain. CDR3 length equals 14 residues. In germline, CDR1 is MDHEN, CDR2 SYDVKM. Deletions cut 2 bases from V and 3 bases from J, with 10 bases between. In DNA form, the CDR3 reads TGTGCCAGCAGTTTAGGAACTGAGGACACTGAAGCTTTCTTT. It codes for CASSLGTEDTEAFF. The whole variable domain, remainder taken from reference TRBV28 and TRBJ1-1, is DVKVTQSSRYLVKRTGEKVFLECVQDMDHENMFWYRQDPGLGLRLIYFSYDVKMKEKGDIPEGYSVSREKKERFSLILESASTNQTSMYLCASSLGTEDTEAFFGQGTRLTVV.